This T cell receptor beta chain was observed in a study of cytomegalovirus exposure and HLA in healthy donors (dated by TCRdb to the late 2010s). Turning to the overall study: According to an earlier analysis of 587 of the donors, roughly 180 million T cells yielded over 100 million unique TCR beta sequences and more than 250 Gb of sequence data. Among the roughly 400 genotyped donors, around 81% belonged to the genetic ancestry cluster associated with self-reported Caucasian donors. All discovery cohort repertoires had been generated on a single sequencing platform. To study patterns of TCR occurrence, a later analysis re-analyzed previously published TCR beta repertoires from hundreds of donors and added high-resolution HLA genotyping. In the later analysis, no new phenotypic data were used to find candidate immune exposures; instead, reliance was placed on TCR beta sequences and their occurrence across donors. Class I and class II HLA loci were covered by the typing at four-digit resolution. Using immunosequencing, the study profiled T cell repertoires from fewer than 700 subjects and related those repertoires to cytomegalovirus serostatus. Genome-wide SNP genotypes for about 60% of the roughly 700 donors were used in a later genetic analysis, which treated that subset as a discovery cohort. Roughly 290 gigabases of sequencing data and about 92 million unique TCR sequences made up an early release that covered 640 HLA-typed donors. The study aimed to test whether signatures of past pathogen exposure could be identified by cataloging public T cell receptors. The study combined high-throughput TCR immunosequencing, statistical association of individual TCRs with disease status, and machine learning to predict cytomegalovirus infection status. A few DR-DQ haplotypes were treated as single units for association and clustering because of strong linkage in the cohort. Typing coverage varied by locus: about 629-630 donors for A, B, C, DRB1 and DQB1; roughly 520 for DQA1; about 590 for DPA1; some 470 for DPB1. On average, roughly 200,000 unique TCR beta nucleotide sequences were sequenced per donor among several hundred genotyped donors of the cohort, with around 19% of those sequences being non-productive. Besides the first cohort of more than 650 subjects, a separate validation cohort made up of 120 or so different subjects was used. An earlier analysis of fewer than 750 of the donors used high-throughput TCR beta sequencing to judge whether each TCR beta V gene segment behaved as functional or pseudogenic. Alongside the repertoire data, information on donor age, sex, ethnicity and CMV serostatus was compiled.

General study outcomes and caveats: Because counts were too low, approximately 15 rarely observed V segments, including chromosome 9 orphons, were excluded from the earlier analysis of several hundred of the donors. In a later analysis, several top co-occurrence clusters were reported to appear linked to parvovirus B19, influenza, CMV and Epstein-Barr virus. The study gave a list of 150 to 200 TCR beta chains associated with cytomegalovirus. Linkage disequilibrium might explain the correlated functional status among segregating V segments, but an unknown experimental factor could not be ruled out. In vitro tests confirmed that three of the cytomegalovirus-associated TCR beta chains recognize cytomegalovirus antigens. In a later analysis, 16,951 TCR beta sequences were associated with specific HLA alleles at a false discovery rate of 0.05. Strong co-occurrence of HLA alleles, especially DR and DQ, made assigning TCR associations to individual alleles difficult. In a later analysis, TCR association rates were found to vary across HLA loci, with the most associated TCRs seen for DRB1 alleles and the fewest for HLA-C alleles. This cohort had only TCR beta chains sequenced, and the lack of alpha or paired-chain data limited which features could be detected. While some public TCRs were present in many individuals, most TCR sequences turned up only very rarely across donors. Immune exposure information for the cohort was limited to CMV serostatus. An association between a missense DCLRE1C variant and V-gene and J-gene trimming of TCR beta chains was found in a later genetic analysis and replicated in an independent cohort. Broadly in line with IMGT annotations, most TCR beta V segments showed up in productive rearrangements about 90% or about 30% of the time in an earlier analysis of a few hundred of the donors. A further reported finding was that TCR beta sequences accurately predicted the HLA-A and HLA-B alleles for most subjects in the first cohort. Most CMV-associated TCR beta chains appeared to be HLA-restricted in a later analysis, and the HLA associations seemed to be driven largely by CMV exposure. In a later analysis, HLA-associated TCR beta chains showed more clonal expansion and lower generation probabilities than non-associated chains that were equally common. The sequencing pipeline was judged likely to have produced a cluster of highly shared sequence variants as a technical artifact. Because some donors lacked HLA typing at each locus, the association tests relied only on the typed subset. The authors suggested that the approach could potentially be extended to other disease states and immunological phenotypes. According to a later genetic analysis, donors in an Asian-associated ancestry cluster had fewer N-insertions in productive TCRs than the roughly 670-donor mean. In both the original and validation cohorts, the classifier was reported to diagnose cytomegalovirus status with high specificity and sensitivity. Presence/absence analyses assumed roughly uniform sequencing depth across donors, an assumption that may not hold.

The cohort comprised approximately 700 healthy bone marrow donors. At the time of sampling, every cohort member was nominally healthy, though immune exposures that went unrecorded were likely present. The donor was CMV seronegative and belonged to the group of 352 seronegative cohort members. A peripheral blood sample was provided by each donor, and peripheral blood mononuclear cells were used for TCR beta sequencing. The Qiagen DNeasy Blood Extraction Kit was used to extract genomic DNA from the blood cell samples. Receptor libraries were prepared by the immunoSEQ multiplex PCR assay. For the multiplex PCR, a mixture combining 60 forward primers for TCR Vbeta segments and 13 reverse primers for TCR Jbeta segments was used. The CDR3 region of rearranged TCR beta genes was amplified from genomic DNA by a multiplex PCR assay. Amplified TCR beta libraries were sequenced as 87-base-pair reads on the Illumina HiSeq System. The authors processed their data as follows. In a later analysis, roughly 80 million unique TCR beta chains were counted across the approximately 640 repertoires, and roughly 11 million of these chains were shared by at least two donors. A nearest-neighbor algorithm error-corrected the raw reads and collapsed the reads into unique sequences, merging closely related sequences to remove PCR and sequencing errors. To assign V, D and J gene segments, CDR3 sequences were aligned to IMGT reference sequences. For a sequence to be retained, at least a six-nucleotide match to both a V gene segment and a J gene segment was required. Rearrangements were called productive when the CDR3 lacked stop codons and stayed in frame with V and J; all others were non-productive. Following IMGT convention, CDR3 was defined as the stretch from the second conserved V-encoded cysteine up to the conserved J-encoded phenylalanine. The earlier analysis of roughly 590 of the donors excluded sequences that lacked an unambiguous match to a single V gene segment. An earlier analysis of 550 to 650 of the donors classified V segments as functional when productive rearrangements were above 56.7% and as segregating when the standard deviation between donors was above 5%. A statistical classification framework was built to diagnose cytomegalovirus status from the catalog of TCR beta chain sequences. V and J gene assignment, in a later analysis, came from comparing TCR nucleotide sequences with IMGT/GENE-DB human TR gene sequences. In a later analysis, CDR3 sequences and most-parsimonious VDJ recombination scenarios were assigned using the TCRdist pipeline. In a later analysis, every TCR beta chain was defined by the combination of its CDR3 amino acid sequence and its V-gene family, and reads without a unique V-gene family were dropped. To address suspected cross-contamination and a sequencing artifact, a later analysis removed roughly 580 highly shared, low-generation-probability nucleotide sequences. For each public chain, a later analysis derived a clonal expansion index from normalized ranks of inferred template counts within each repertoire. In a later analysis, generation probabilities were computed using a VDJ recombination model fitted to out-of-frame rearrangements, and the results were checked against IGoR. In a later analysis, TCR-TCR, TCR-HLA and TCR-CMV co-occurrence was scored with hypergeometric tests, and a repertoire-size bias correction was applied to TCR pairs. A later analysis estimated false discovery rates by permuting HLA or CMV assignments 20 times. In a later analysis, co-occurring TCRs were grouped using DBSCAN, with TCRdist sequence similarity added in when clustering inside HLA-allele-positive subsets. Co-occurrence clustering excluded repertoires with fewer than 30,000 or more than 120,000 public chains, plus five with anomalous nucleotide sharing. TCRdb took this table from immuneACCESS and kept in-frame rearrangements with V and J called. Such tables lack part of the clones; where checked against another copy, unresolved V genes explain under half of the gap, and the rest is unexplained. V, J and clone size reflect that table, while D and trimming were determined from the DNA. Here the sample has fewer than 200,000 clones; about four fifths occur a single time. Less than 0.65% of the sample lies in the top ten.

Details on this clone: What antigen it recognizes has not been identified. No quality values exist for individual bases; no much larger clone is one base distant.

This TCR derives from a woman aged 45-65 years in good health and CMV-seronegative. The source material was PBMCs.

The CDR3 reads as follows: CASRDSENSRDTQYF. The nucleotide sequence reads as follows: TGTGCCAGCAGGGACTCAGAAAACTCCAGAGATACGCAGTATTTT. The chain is encoded by TRBV2 joined to TRBJ2-3, with TRBD2 perhaps the D gene, on 5 matching bases. CDR1 and CDR2 are read off the germline V gene as SNHLY and FYNNEI. V gives up 6 bases and J gives up 5 bases, and the segment between their germline ends measures 18 bases. Including cysteine and phenylalanine, the CDR3 has 15 amino acids. Only the CDR3 DNA is retained, 45 bases long and in frame from the first base. Reference TRBV2 and TRBJ2-3 proteins supply the regions before and after the CDR3; the full variable domain is: EPEVTQTPSHQVTQMGQEVILRCVPISNHLYFYWYRQILGQKVEFLVSFYNNEISEKSEIFDDQFSVERPDGSNFTLKIRSTKLEDSAMYFCASRDSENSRDTQYFGPGTRLTVL.